This TCR beta chain was captured in a study of regulatory T cells in long-lasting Graves disease. General study results and limits: Limited samples may have lowered accuracy.

In its sample, this clonotype was seen a few times. Its antigen is as yet unknown. Relative to the germline gene, one junction end is altered; a read error may explain this. The CDR3 length is 13 residues. Per germline, CDR1 LNHDA and CDR2 SQIVND (reference sequence). Arm-PCR of CDR3 regions with iRepertoire HTBI primers generated TCR beta libraries. TCRdb passed the multiplex PCR reads through MiXCR, listing each CDR3 protein once. The sample gives 600,000 to 800,000 distinct CDR3 sequences, around 30% of which show up once; roughly 46% is in the top ten. Time point meaning: persistent/refractory GD, antithyroid drugs over 5 years with positive TRAb. PBMC RNA served as the TCR library source. Nine milliliters of peripheral blood were taken and placed in EDTA tubes.

This chain joins TRBV19 and TRBJ2-7, with a tentative D call TRBD2 (6 bases). The sequence was collected from a female donor with Graves disease. This sample comprised peripheral blood mononuclear cells (PBMCs), obtained when the disease was refractory, from a patient treated with antithyroid drugs. CDR3 protein: CASSIGRNYAQYF. DNA for the CDR3: TGTGCCAGTAGTATTGGGAGGAACTACGCGCAGTACTTC.